This T cell receptor beta chain was obtained from a study of OX40 agonist ivuxolimab in advanced cancers. Study-level background: Ivuxolimab was a fully human IgG2 agonistic monoclonal antibody targeting the costimulatory receptor OX40 (CD134). In the dose-escalation cohort, about four fifths of patients were male, and the mean age was 60 years with a range of roughly 20 to 80. Partial responses occurred in three dose-escalation patients: two with cutaneous melanoma and one with hepatocellular carcinoma. Intravenous ivuxolimab was administered to patients every 2 weeks at six dose levels: 0.01, 0.1, 0.3, 1.5, 3 and 10 mg/kg. The paper covers the monotherapy dose-escalation part of the phase I ivuxolimab trial, which included N of about 50 patients. Prior anti-PD-1, anti-PD-L1 or anti-CTLA-4 therapy was permitted, and about two fifths of dose-escalation patients had received checkpoint inhibitors. Of the roughly 54 patients in dose escalation, about 20 had hepatocellular carcinoma, some 15 had melanoma, 9 had renal cell carcinoma and 9 had head and neck cancer. Peripheral TCRbeta sequencing aimed to test whether ivuxolimab altered TCR sequence diversity and caused clonal T-cell expansion.

Genomic DNA was isolated from the sorted cells so that the TCRbeta CDR3 region could be sequenced. The immunoSEQ Assay was used to sequence the TCRbeta CDR3 regions. What TCRdb holds here is the immuneACCESS table cut down to in-frame rearrangements. Part of the clones is not present; checked against another copy, under half of the missing clones reflect an unresolved V gene, and the others are unexplained. A total of roughly 60,000 clones appear in this sample, roughly 85% of them only once. The ten biggest clones cover approximately 5% of the sample. Worth noting for this clone: Its recognized antigen is unknown. There are no base qualities to consult, and no much larger clone falls within one base.

The junction shows trimming of 0 bases on V and 6 bases on J, plus 6 bases between the germline ends. CDR1 SEHNR and CDR2 FQNEAQ were looked up in the germline V gene (reference sequence). From the cysteine through the phenylalanine, the CDR3 covers 12 amino acids. Only the CDR3 portion is preserved as DNA: 36 bases, with reading frame beginning at the first base. Overall results and qualifications from the work: The antigen specificity of the peripheral T cells that underwent clonal expansion was not determined. At doses of 0.1 to 3.0 mg/kg, clonal expansion of both CD4+ and CD8+ blood T cells was observed from baseline to week 6. Low levels of normalized T-cell clonal expansion were also seen in some patients who did not respond. On average, CD8+ T cells showed more expanded clones than CD4+ T cells after ivuxolimab. Partial responders in the 0.1-3.0 mg/kg groups had among the lowest normalized peripheral clonal expansion, especially among CD8+ T cells.

The trial excluded patients who had a history of autoimmune disease or were on systemic immunosuppression. In every dose cohort, peripheral blood was drawn for TCR sequencing at baseline, cycle 4 day 1, and cycle 7 day 1. The samples were drawn from a first-in-human, open-label, multicenter phase I dose-escalation trial of ivuxolimab. Adults with locally advanced or metastatic head and neck squamous cell, hepatocellular, melanoma or renal cell carcinoma were enrolled in the trial. Before TCR sequencing, CD4+ T cells and CD8+ T cells were sorted from peripheral blood as separate populations. Recombination joined TRBV7-9 with TRBJ2-7; a confident D gene designation cannot be given. This TCR derives from an adult with an advanced solid tumor such as melanoma, head and neck, liver or kidney cancer. The sequencing used CD4+ or CD8+ T cells sorted from blood, collected in a trial of the OX40 agonist ivuxolimab. The CDR3 is CASSLAPGEQYF. The bases read TGTGCCAGCAGCTTAGCGCCGGGCGAGCAGTACTTC.